This TCR beta chain stems from a study of graft-versus-host responses after intestinal transplantation. The CDR3 length is 15 residues. Per germline, CDR1 SEHNR and CDR2 FQNEAQ (reference sequence). Measured with immunoSEQ multiplex PCR; TCRdb has only the in-frame clones, and not every one. The sample includes approximately 99,000 clones, around 92% of them seen just once. On this clone itself: No antigen is known for it.

This TCR was recovered from a human donor who was the organ donor for an intestinal transplant. J is TRBJ2-5 and V is TRBV7-9, with TRBD1 matching 7 bases. The end of the DNA fits TRBJ2-7 better, so the J call may be wrong. Sequencing used unstimulated CD8+ T cells sorted from spleen or lymph node cells, obtained before transplant. The CDR3 DNA reads TGTGCCAGCAGCTTAGTGGGACAGATTTTCCACGAGCAGTACTTC. Translating gives CASSLVGQIFHEQYF.